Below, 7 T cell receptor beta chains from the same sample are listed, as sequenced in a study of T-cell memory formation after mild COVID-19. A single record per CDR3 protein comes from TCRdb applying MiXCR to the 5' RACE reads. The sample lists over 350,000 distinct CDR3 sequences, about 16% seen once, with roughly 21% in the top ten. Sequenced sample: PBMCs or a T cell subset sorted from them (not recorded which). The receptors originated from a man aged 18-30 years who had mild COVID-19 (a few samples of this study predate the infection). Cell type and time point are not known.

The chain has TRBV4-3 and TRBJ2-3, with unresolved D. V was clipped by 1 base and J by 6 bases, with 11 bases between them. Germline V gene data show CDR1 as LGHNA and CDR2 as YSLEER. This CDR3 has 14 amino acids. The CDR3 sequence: CASSQGSGFDTQYF. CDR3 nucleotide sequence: TGCGCCAGCAGCCAAGGATCCGGGTTCGATACGCAGTATTTT.

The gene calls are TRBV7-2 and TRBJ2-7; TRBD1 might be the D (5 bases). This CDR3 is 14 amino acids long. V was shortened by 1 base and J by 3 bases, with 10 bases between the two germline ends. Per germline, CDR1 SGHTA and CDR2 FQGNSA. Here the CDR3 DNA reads TGTGCCAGCAGCTTAGGTGTGACAGACTACGAGCAGTACTTC. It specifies CASSLGVTDYEQYF.

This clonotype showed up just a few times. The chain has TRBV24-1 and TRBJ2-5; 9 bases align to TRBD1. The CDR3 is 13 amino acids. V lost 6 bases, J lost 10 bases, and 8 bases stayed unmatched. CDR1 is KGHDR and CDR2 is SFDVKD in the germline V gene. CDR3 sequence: CATSKGQGGIQYF. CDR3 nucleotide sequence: TGTGCCACCAGTAAGGGACAGGGAGGGATCCAGTACTTC.

The DNA of the CDR3 is TGCGCCAGCAGCTTGACTAGCGGGGGAAGCTCCTACGAGCAGTACGTC. Translating it yields CASSLTSGGSSYEQYV. The rearrangement uses TRBV5-1 and TRBJ2-7; TRBD2 matches 11 bases. The CDR3 totals 16 residues. V lost 1 base, J lost 0 bases, and 3 bases stayed unmatched. The germline CDR1 and CDR2 sequences are SGHRS and YFSETQ.

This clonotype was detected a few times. The CDR3 sequence: CASSNRDSPYEQFF. CDR3 DNA: TGTGCCAGCAGTAACCGGGATAGCCCCTATGAGCAGTTCTTC. V and J are TRBV27 and TRBJ2-1, with D possibly being TRBD2 (5 bases). The V gene's germline CDR1 is MNHEY and CDR2 SMNVEV (reference sequence). This CDR3 has 14 residues. V was cut by 5 bases and J by 8 bases, with 16 bases left in between.

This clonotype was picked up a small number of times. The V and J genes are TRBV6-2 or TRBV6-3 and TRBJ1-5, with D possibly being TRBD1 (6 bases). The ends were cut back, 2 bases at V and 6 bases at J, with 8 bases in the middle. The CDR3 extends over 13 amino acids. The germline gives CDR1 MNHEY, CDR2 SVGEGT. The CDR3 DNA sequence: TGTGCCAGCAGTTACGGGGGGCCTCAGCCCCAGCATTTT. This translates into CASSYGGPQPQHF.

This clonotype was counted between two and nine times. DNA for the CDR3: TGTGCCAGCAGCGTGACAGGGGCCGGGGAGACCCAGTACTTC. Protein sequence: CASSVTGAGETQYF. This sequence joins TRBV9 and TRBJ2-5; 8 bases map to TRBD1. Germline V gives CDR1 SGDLS, CDR2 YYNGEE. V lost 2 bases and J lost 5; bases outside the gene matches: 5. This CDR3 spans 14 amino acids.